The rows below give T cell receptor beta chains drawn from one sample of a study of identical twins. Each CDR3 protein gets one entry after TCRdb re-called the 5' RACE reads with MiXCR. The table includes 1.5 million to 2 million distinct CDR3 sequences, under 35% detected once. The specimen sequenced was cord blood. Receptors were obtained from a newborn girl in good health. Each CDR3 is given with its conserved first and last residue. D genes are given only for firm matches. Only some rows state a clone size, as once, few, many or a class for expanded clones.

j_call: TRBJ2-7; clone_size: .; v_call: TRBV2; cdr3_length: 13; d_call: TRBD2; cdr3_aa: CASTLAPSYEQYF; cdr3_nt: TGTGCCAGTACACTAGCGCCTTCCTACGAGCAGTACTTC
j_call: TRBJ2-3; clone_size: .; v_call: TRBV25-1; cdr3_length: 16; d_call: .; cdr3_aa: CASSEYGLLFTDTQYF; cdr3_nt: TGTGCCAGCAGTGAATATGGTCTCCTATTCACAGATACGCAGTATTTT
j_call: TRBJ2-7; clone_size: .; v_call: TRBV10-3; cdr3_length: 14; d_call: .; cdr3_aa: CAISENSRAYEQYF; cdr3_nt: TGTGCCATCAGTGAGAATAGCAGGGCCTACGAGCAGTACTTC
j_call: TRBJ2-5; clone_size: once; v_call: TRBV19; cdr3_length: 15; d_call: TRBD2; cdr3_aa: CASSILAGVEETQYF; cdr3_nt: TGTGCCAGTAGTATCCTAGCGGGAGTAGAAGAGACCCAGTACTTC
j_call: TRBJ1-1; clone_size: .; v_call: TRBV6-5; cdr3_length: 14; d_call: .; cdr3_aa: CASRTSRRNTEAFF; cdr3_nt: TGTGCCAGCAGGACATCCCGTAGGAACACTGAAGCTTTCTTT
j_call: TRBJ1-2; clone_size: .; v_call: TRBV3-1; cdr3_length: 13; d_call: TRBD1; cdr3_aa: CASRQGAGSGYTF; cdr3_nt: TGTGCCAGCAGACAGGGGGCAGGGAGTGGCTACACCTTC
j_call: TRBJ2-3; clone_size: .; v_call: TRBV4-1; cdr3_length: 17; d_call: .; cdr3_aa: CASSLVGVGGGTDTQYF; cdr3_nt: TGCGCCAGCAGCCTGGTTGGAGTGGGCGGAGGCACAGATACGCAGTATTTT
j_call: TRBJ1-6; clone_size: .; v_call: TRBV7-2; cdr3_length: 15; d_call: .; cdr3_aa: CASSLQGGVDSPLHF; cdr3_nt: TGTGCCAGCAGCCTACAGGGCGGAGTGGATTCACCCCTCCACTTT
j_call: TRBJ1-1; clone_size: .; v_call: TRBV2; cdr3_length: 13; d_call: TRBD1; cdr3_aa: CASKRTGAGEAFF; cdr3_nt: TGTGCCAGCAAACGGACAGGGGCGGGGGAAGCTTTCTTT
j_call: TRBJ2-2; clone_size: .; v_call: TRBV4-2; cdr3_length: 14; d_call: .; cdr3_aa: CASSQDREAGELFF; cdr3_nt: TGTGCCAGCAGCCAAGACAGGGAGGCCGGGGAGCTGTTTTTT
j_call: TRBJ2-1; clone_size: few; v_call: TRBV20-1; cdr3_length: 17; d_call: TRBD2; cdr3_aa: CSARGFLAGGTYNEQFF; cdr3_nt: TGCAGTGCTAGAGGATTCCTAGCGGGAGGGACCTACAATGAGCAGTTCTTC
j_call: TRBJ2-3; clone_size: few; v_call: TRBV10-3; cdr3_length: 14; d_call: .; cdr3_aa: CATLSEAGPDTQYF; cdr3_nt: TGTGCCACCCTATCCGAAGCAGGGCCAGATACGCAGTATTTT
j_call: TRBJ1-1; clone_size: .; v_call: TRBV6-6; cdr3_length: 16; d_call: .; cdr3_aa: CASSYPTGLPNTEAFF; cdr3_nt: TGTGCCAGCAGTTACCCAACGGGACTCCCGAACACTGAAGCTTTCTTT
j_call: TRBJ2-7; clone_size: .; v_call: TRBV12-3/TRBV12-4; cdr3_length: 14; d_call: .; cdr3_aa: CASSSTFSSYEQYF; cdr3_nt: TGTGCCAGCAGTTCGACCTTTAGCTCCTACGAGCAGTACTTC
j_call: TRBJ1-1; clone_size: .; v_call: TRBV9; cdr3_length: 14; d_call: .; cdr3_aa: CASSVDRVDTEAFF; cdr3_nt: TGTGCCAGCAGCGTAGACAGGGTAGACACTGAAGCTTTCTTT
j_call: TRBJ2-1; clone_size: few; v_call: TRBV7-2; cdr3_length: 16; d_call: TRBD2; cdr3_aa: CASSYGNGLGDNEQFF; cdr3_nt: TGTGCCAGCAGCTACGGGAACGGACTAGGGGACAATGAGCAGTTCTTC
j_call: TRBJ1-6; clone_size: .; v_call: TRBV2; cdr3_length: 12; d_call: .; cdr3_aa: CASRVYREPPHF; cdr3_nt: TGTGCCAGCAGGGTATACAGGGAACCCCCCCACTTT
j_call: TRBJ2-1; clone_size: .; v_call: TRBV28; cdr3_length: 16; d_call: TRBD1; cdr3_aa: CASTTMGQGSYNEQFF; cdr3_nt: TGTGCCAGCACCACTATGGGACAGGGATCCTACAATGAGCAGTTCTTC
j_call: TRBJ1-2; clone_size: .; v_call: TRBV20-1; cdr3_length: 14; d_call: .; cdr3_aa: CSAPTNPGTYGYTF; cdr3_nt: TGCAGTGCTCCCACAAACCCCGGAACCTATGGCTACACCTTC
j_call: TRBJ2-1; clone_size: .; v_call: TRBV5-1; cdr3_length: 12; d_call: .; cdr3_aa: CASTMGLAEQFF; cdr3_nt: TGCGCCAGCACCATGGGGCTAGCGGAGCAGTTCTTC
j_call: TRBJ2-1; clone_size: .; v_call: TRBV4-1; cdr3_length: 18; d_call: TRBD2; cdr3_aa: CASSPMRTSGSLSNEQFF; cdr3_nt: TGCGCCAGCAGCCCAATGCGGACTAGCGGGAGCCTTTCCAATGAGCAGTTCTTC
j_call: TRBJ1-1; clone_size: few; v_call: TRBV29-1; cdr3_length: 14; d_call: TRBD1; cdr3_aa: CSVRTGGANTEAFF; cdr3_nt: TGCAGCGTGAGGACAGGGGGCGCGAACACTGAAGCTTTCTTT
j_call: TRBJ2-1; clone_size: .; v_call: TRBV7-9; cdr3_length: 16; d_call: TRBD2; cdr3_aa: CASSPKGLADYNEQFF; cdr3_nt: TGTGCCAGCAGCCCGAAAGGGCTAGCGGACTACAATGAGCAGTTCTTC
j_call: TRBJ2-5; clone_size: .; v_call: TRBV3-1; cdr3_length: 14; d_call: .; cdr3_aa: CASSQALNEETQYF; cdr3_nt: TGTGCCAGCAGCCAAGCCCTAAACGAAGAGACCCAGTACTTC
j_call: TRBJ2-3; clone_size: once; v_call: TRBV24-1; cdr3_length: 17; d_call: TRBD2; cdr3_aa: CATSDSLRLAGADTQYF; cdr3_nt: TGTGCCACCAGTGATTCGTTGCGACTAGCGGGAGCAGATACGCAGTATTTT
j_call: TRBJ1-5; clone_size: .; v_call: TRBV11-2; cdr3_length: 18; d_call: .; cdr3_aa: CASSLGGSRVYSNQPQHF; cdr3_nt: TGTGCCAGCAGCTTAGGGGGCTCTAGGGTCTATAGCAATCAGCCCCAGCATTTT
j_call: TRBJ1-2; clone_size: .; v_call: TRBV7-9; cdr3_length: 15; d_call: .; cdr3_aa: CASSPSPGGPYGYTF; cdr3_nt: TGTGCCAGCAGCCCCTCCCCAGGAGGACCTTATGGCTACACCTTC
j_call: TRBJ1-1; clone_size: .; v_call: TRBV20-1; cdr3_length: 13; d_call: .; cdr3_aa: CSARIIVGAEAFF; cdr3_nt: TGCAGTGCTAGAATCATCGTTGGCGCTGAAGCTTTCTTT
j_call: TRBJ2-5; clone_size: few; v_call: TRBV6-1; cdr3_length: 14; d_call: .; cdr3_aa: CASVPRQFQETQYF; cdr3_nt: TGTGCCAGCGTGCCGCGACAGTTCCAAGAGACCCAGTACTTC
j_call: TRBJ2-1; clone_size: few; v_call: TRBV20-1; cdr3_length: 18; d_call: TRBD2; cdr3_aa: CSASIGTSGAWGYNEQFF; cdr3_nt: TGCAGTGCTAGCATCGGGACTAGCGGGGCGTGGGGCTACAATGAGCAGTTCTTC
j_call: TRBJ2-1; clone_size: few; v_call: TRBV20-1; cdr3_length: 12; d_call: .; cdr3_aa: CSAKGLSGEQFF; cdr3_nt: TGCAGTGCCAAGGGACTGTCCGGTGAGCAGTTCTTC